This TCR beta chain is drawn from a study of cytotoxic CD8 clonotypes in ibrutinib-treated CLL. Study overall: The authors obtained response samples at a median of about 13 months of treatment, range 6 to 36.

The germline V gene has CDR1 SGHVS and CDR2 FQNEAQ. This CDR3 has 15 amino acids. Between the trimmed V and J ends, which lost 2 bases and 3 bases, there was a span of 14 bases. Data came from immunoSEQ multiplex PCR; TCRdb stores just in-frame clones and leaves some out. The table lists about 84,000 clones, 86% of them singletons, with roughly 5% in the top ten. Frozen PBMC stocks contributed around 2 micrograms of genomic DNA to the TCR beta libraries. Study findings and constraints: Baseline clonality exceeded age-matched healthy donors and tracked circulating CD8+ T-cell counts. The study found clonality rose at ibrutinib response, then fell toward baseline at progression.

A note on this clone: No antigen is known for it.

Material: PBMCs, obtained before ibrutinib treatment. The sequence was obtained from a human donor with chronic lymphocytic leukemia. The V and J genes are TRBV7-8 and TRBJ2-7; possible D gene TRBD1, 6 bases. CDR3 nucleotide sequence: TGTGCCAGCAGCTTAAGGCCTGTAGGGGGCTACGAGCAGTACTTC. This codes for CASSLRPVGGYEQYF. Supplemented by reference TRBV7-8 and TRBJ2-7, the full variable domain reads GAGVSQSPRYKVAKRGQDVALRCDPISGHVSLFWYQQALGQGPEFLTYFQNEAQLDKSGLPSDRFFAERPEGSVSTLKIQRTQQEDSAVYLCASSLRPVGGYEQYFGPGTRLTVT.